The 18 T cell receptor beta chains presented below share a single source sample, sequenced in a study of cytomegalovirus exposure and HLA in healthy donors. The PCR employed 60 Vbeta primers together with 13 Jbeta primers. Profiling relied on immunoSEQ multiplex PCR, and the TCRdb table lists in-frame clones only, not all of them. The sample has some 190,000 clones, about four fifths seen once. The sequencing input was PBMCs. Receptors were obtained from a man aged 35-49 years in good health and CMV-seropositive.

This clone was detected only once. J is TRBJ1-1 and V is TRBV11-3; tentative D call: TRBD1 (5 bases). This CDR3 has 13 residues. V was shortened by 5 bases and J by 1 base, with 8 bases between the two germline ends. Germline V gene lookup returns CDR1 SGHNT and CDR2 YENEEA. The CDR3 DNA sequence: TGTGCCAGCAGCAAACAGGAGAACACTGAAGCTTTCTTT. It translates to CASSKQENTEAFF.

The CDR3 sequence is CASSQGQRRTGELFF. CDR3 sequence (DNA): TGCGCCAGCAGCCAAGGACAGCGGCGGACCGGGGAGCTGTTTTTT. The rearrangement links TRBV5-1 to TRBJ2-2; D possibly corresponds to TRBD1 (6 bases). The CDR3 runs to 15 residues. Between the trimmed V and J ends, which lost 4 bases and 5 bases, there was a span of 15 bases. Germline-derived CDR1 and CDR2 are SGHRS and YFSETQ.

The genes are TRBV28 and TRBJ2-7, with no clear D. Trimming shortened V by 5 bases and J by 2 bases, and 10 bases separated the two germline ends. This CDR3 is built from 13 residues. Germline CDR1 reads MDHEN; CDR2 reads SYDVKM. This CDR3 is CASSPPPTYEQYF. In nucleotides, the CDR3 is TGTGCCAGCAGTCCCCCCCCTACCTACGAGCAGTACTTC.

The chain carries TRBV9 and TRBJ2-5; 9 bases map to TRBD2. Germline V gene lookup returns CDR1 SGDLS and CDR2 YYNGEE. J lost 3 bases, V lost 4 bases, and 10 bases had no gene match. CDR3 size: 16 residues. The CDR3 DNA sequence: TGTGCCAGCAGCCCCCGGGGCGGGAGGGCCGAAGAGACCCAGTACTTC. Translated: CASSPRGGRAEETQYF.

The rearrangement links TRBV19 to TRBJ1-2; TRBD1 is a possible D gene (6 bases). Germline V CDR1 and CDR2: LNHDA, SQIVND (reference sequence). The CDR3 is 14 residues long. Trimming took off 2 bases at V and 8 bases at J, with 15 bases between the two ends. The CDR3 coding sequence is TGTGCCAGTAGTATAAGAGGGGGAAAGGTCGGCTACACCTTC. This encodes CASSIRGGKVGYTF.

The rearrangement uses TRBV9 and TRBJ1-3, with 9 bases aligning to TRBD1. Per the germline V gene, CDR1 is SGDLS and CDR2 is YYNGEE. The CDR3 contains 16 residues. V shed 3 bases, J shed 8 bases, and the junction held 12 bases outside the gene matches. CDR3: CASSAQPQGAGYTIYF. DNA of the CDR3: TGTGCCAGCAGCGCCCAGCCACAGGGGGCCGGATACACCATATATTTT.

The chain has TRBV5-4 and TRBJ2-1, with 8 positions matching TRBD2. Germline CDR1 is SGHNT and CDR2 is YYREEE (reference sequence). V was clipped by 4 bases and J by 6 bases; unmatched bases: 9. This CDR3 contains 15 residues. The CDR3 spells CASSIKLAGGNEQFF. The CDR3 DNA reads TGTGCCAGCAGCATAAAGCTGGCGGGAGGCAATGAGCAGTTCTTC.

The J gene is TRBJ2-2, the V gene TRBV28; 11 positions match TRBD1. Germline CDR1 is MDHEN and CDR2 is SYDVKM. CDR3 size: 15 residues. Losses at the gene ends were 3 bases for V and 6 bases for J; bases not matched to a gene: 3. In nucleotides, the CDR3 is TGTGCCAGCAGTTTCGGACAGGGGGCGGCCGGGGAGCTGTTTTTT. It encodes CASSFGQGAAGELFF.

The chain carries TRBV2 and TRBJ2-3, with D possibly being TRBD2 (5 bases). The CDR3 is 15 residues long. CDR1 is SNHLY and CDR2 is FYNNEI in the germline V gene. The V gene lost 6 bases and the J gene lost 4 bases, with 17 bases spanning the gap. The CDR3 nucleotides are TGTGCCAGCAGAACTAGTATCAGTATTTCAGATACGCAGTATTTT. It is translated as CASRTSISISDTQYF.

The chain has TRBV7-8 and TRBJ2-5; no clear D gene. The assigned J gene may be wrong: the sequence end matches TRBJ2-7 better. The germline V gene has CDR1 SGHVS and CDR2 FQNEAQ. This CDR3 contains 13 residues. CDR3: CASSLVARGEQYF. CDR3 DNA sequence: TGTGCCAGCAGCTTAGTGGCCAGAGGCGAGCAGTACTTC.

The chain combines TRBV6-5 with TRBJ2-7, with 9 positions matching TRBD2. CDR3 length: 13 residues. The germline V gene has CDR1 MNHEY and CDR2 SVGAGI. Trimming removed 7 bases from V and 6 bases from J; junction bases left unmatched: 7. For the CDR3, the DNA is TGTGCCAGCACCAGGACTAGCGCGCGCGAGCAGTACTTC. Translated, it gives CASTRTSAREQYF.

The genes are TRBV4-1 and TRBJ2-3, with D maybe TRBD1 (5 bases). Per germline, CDR1 MGHRA and CDR2 YSYEKL. The CDR3 is 16 residues long. V was trimmed by 1 base and J by 2 bases, leaving 13 bases between them. The CDR3 region has the DNA TGCGCCAGCAGCCAAGCATCAGGGATTCCCACAGATACGCAGTATTTT. Translating gives CASSQASGIPTDTQYF.

The rearrangement uses TRBV7-2 and TRBJ2-7, with 7 bases aligning to TRBD2. Germline V gene lookup returns CDR1 SGHTA and CDR2 FQGNSA. CDR3 length: 15 amino acids. With 5 bases clipped from V and 2 bases from J, the junction kept 9 bases outside the gene matches. CDR3 DNA sequence: TGTGCCAGCAGCCCGAGCGGGACTATGGCCTACGAGCAGTACTTC. It encodes CASSPSGTMAYEQYF.

J is TRBJ2-7 and V is TRBV7-2; 8 positions match TRBD1. Germline CDR1 is SGHTA and CDR2 is FQGNSA. The CDR3 sequence is 15 residues long. Trimming at V came to 6 bases and at J to 6 bases, leaving 13 bases not matched to a gene. DNA of the CDR3: TGTGCCAGCAGTTCCTTCCCCGGACAGGGACTCGAGCAGTACTTC. This translates into CASSSFPGQGLEQYF.

V and J are TRBV29-1 and TRBJ1-1; unclear D gene. V lost 7 bases and J 1 base, leaving 16 bases between the germline ends. The CDR3 extends over 14 amino acids. Germline V CDR1 and CDR2: SQVTM, ANQGSEA. The CDR3 sequence is CSGNQANPNTEAFF. Written as DNA, the CDR3 is TGCAGCGGCAACCAGGCTAACCCGAACACTGAAGCTTTCTTT. The full variable domain, in which reference TRBV29-1 and TRBJ1-1 provide the parts outside the CDR3, is SAVISQKPSRDICQRGTSLTIQCQVDSQVTMMFWYRQQPGQSLTLIATANQGSEATYESGFVIDKFPISRPNLTFSTLTVSNMSPEDSSIYLCSGNQANPNTEAFFGQGTRLTVV.

This clone was counted a few times. The chain uses TRBV7-2 and TRBJ2-7; TRBD1 matches at 7 bases. The CDR3 totals 14 residues. Germline loops: CDR1 SGHTA, CDR2 FQGNSA. J gave up 6 bases and V 2 bases, and 7 bases lay outside the gene matches. CDR3 residues: CASSLRDSSREQYF. The CDR3 region has the DNA TGTGCCAGCAGCTTACGGGACAGTTCTCGCGAGCAGTACTTC.

This CDR3 reads CASSPLAGPYEQYF. The CDR3 DNA reads TGTGCCAGCAGCCCCCTAGCGGGACCCTACGAGCAGTACTTC. The chain employs TRBV7-2 and TRBJ2-7; 9 nucleotides agree with TRBD2. This CDR3 has 14 residues. Germline-derived CDR1 and CDR2 are SGHTA and FQGNSA. V dropped 5 bases and J dropped 2; count of bases not matched to a gene: 4.

Concerning this clone: One end of the junction does not line up with germline, which may come from a read error. The CDR3 is CASSPGVSYEQYF. CDR3 DNA: TGTGCTAGCAGCCCCGGGGTTTCCTACGAGCAGTACTTC. This sequence joins TRBV7-7 and TRBJ2-5, with a possible D match to TRBD2 (5 bases). Gene TRBJ2-7 matches the end of the DNA better, so the J call may be wrong. Germline V lookup: CDR1 SSHAT, CDR2 FNYEAQ (reference sequence). CDR3 length equals 13 residues.